This is a list of T cell receptor beta chains from one sample in a study of memory CD4+ T cells and cytomegalovirus serostatus. Profiled with immunoSEQ multiplex PCR; TCRdb holds only in-frame clones, not every one. The sample yields about 40,000 clones, around 79% seen once. The sequencing input was memory CD4+ T cells from blood. All receptors derive from an adult in good health and CMV-seronegative. CDR3s include the opening cysteine and the closing phenylalanine or tryptophan. Each record gives: D gene, clone size, V gene, J gene, CDR3 DNA, CDR3 protein. A D gene is named only where the DNA matches it firmly. Only some rows state a clone size, as once, few, many or a class for expanded clones.

d_gene: TRBD1; abundance: .; v_gene: TRBV2; j_gene: TRBJ1-1; CDR3nt: TGTGCCAGCAGAACAGGGGAAGGGACTGAAGCTTTCTTT; CDR3aa: CASRTGEGTEAFF
d_gene: .; abundance: once; v_gene: TRBV7-9; j_gene: TRBJ1-6; CDR3nt: TGTGCCAGCAGCTCCCTATCTTCCAGGGTGAATTCACCCCTCCACTTT; CDR3aa: CASSSLSSRVNSPLHF
d_gene: .; abundance: few; v_gene: TRBV7-3; j_gene: TRBJ2-3; CDR3nt: TGTGCCAGCAGCTTAAGCAGCACAGATACGCAGTATTTT; CDR3aa: CASSLSSTDTQYF
d_gene: .; abundance: .; v_gene: TRBV7-2; j_gene: TRBJ1-6; CDR3nt: TGTGCCAGCAGCTACGAGCAGGACGGATATTCACCCCTCCACTTT; CDR3aa: CASSYEQDGYSPLHF
d_gene: .; abundance: once; v_gene: TRBV30; j_gene: TRBJ2-7; CDR3nt: TGTGCCTGGGGCAGCGACGCCCGGGGCGAGCAGTACTTC; CDR3aa: CAWGSDARGEQYF
d_gene: .; abundance: .; v_gene: TRBV7-9; j_gene: TRBJ1-5; CDR3nt: TGTGCCAGCAGCCAAGACAATCTCGGGGCTTATCAGCCCCAGCATTTT; CDR3aa: CASSQDNLGAYQPQHF
d_gene: .; abundance: .; v_gene: TRBV7-8; j_gene: TRBJ2-3; CDR3nt: TGTGCCAGCAGCTTAGAGTTTCGGGGAAATACGCAGTATTTT; CDR3aa: CASSLEFRGNTQYF
d_gene: TRBD1; abundance: once; v_gene: TRBV4-2; j_gene: TRBJ1-1; CDR3nt: TGTGCCAGCAGCCAAGAGGTGACAGGGGGCACTGAAGCTTTCTTT; CDR3aa: CASSQEVTGGTEAFF
d_gene: TRBD2; abundance: .; v_gene: TRBV5-6; j_gene: TRBJ2-3; CDR3nt: TGTGCCAGCAGGCCGGGACTAGCTACTAGCACAGATACGCAGTATTTT; CDR3aa: CASRPGLATSTDTQYF
d_gene: TRBD1; abundance: .; v_gene: TRBV6-1; j_gene: TRBJ2-2; CDR3nt: TGTGCCAGCAGAGGGGACAGAGACACCGGGGAGCTGTTTTTT; CDR3aa: CASRGDRDTGELFF
d_gene: TRBD1; abundance: few; v_gene: TRBV7-9; j_gene: TRBJ2-7; CDR3nt: TGTGCCAGCAGCCCTAGAGGGACAGGGGCGACTCCCCAACACTTC; CDR3aa: CASSPRGTGATPQHF
d_gene: .; abundance: .; v_gene: TRBV19; j_gene: TRBJ2-3; CDR3nt: TGTGCCAGTAGTGAAGGACAGTCCACAGATACGCAGTATTTT; CDR3aa: CASSEGQSTDTQYF
d_gene: .; abundance: .; v_gene: TRBV10-2; j_gene: TRBJ1-2; CDR3nt: TGCGCCAGCAGTTACCAGGAATTTGGCTACACCTTC; CDR3aa: CASSYQEFGYTF
d_gene: .; abundance: .; v_gene: TRBV3-2; j_gene: TRBJ2-3; CDR3nt: TGTGCCAGCAGCGAAAGGGAGAATTTT; CDR3aa: CASSERENF
d_gene: .; abundance: .; v_gene: TRBV6-1; j_gene: TRBJ1-2; CDR3nt: TGTGCCAGCAGTGGGAGCGTGGCAGCCGGATATGGCTACACCTTC; CDR3aa: CASSGSVAAGYGYTF
d_gene: .; abundance: .; v_gene: TRBV2; j_gene: TRBJ1-2; CDR3nt: TGTGCCAGCAGTGAAGGCGCCCGTCGGGGCTACACCTTC; CDR3aa: CASSEGARRGYTF
d_gene: .; abundance: .; v_gene: TRBV21-1; j_gene: TRBJ1-6; CDR3nt: TGTGCCAGCAGCCTTCAGGGAGGGACAGGGGCACTGAGTTCACCCCTCCACTTT; CDR3aa: CASSLQGGTGALSSPLHF
d_gene: .; abundance: .; v_gene: TRBV9; j_gene: TRBJ1-1; CDR3nt: TGTGCCAGCAGCCCAAGAGCGCGTAACACTGAAGCTTTCTTT; CDR3aa: CASSPRARNTEAFF
d_gene: .; abundance: .; v_gene: TRBV18; j_gene: TRBJ2-7; CDR3nt: TGTGCCAGCTCACCAGCGGCGGGGGCTTCCTACGAGCAGTACTTC; CDR3aa: CASSPAAGASYEQYF
d_gene: .; abundance: .; v_gene: TRBV7-2; j_gene: TRBJ1-2; CDR3nt: TGTGCCAGCAGCTTAGTTGGCTATGGCTACACCTTC; CDR3aa: CASSLVGYGYTF
d_gene: .; abundance: .; v_gene: TRBV30; j_gene: TRBJ2-3; CDR3nt: TGTGCCTGGAGTGGGGACTCAAGCACAGATACGCAGTATTTT; CDR3aa: CAWSGDSSTDTQYF
d_gene: .; abundance: .; v_gene: TRBV5-4; j_gene: TRBJ1-4; CDR3nt: TGTGCCAGCAGCTTCGGGGCAGCAACTAATGAAAAACTGTTTTTT; CDR3aa: CASSFGAATNEKLFF
d_gene: .; abundance: few; v_gene: TRBV11-1; j_gene: TRBJ1-5; CDR3nt: TGTGCCAGCAGCCTAAATTGGGGTCAGCCCCAGCATTTT; CDR3aa: CASSLNWGQPQHF
d_gene: TRBD1; abundance: .; v_gene: TRBV6-1; j_gene: TRBJ2-5; CDR3nt: TGTGCCAGCAGTGACGGGACAGGGGGGAAAGAGACCCAGTACTTC; CDR3aa: CASSDGTGGKETQYF
d_gene: .; abundance: .; v_gene: TRBV5-1; j_gene: TRBJ2-5; CDR3nt: TGCGCCAGCAGCTTGAACTCGCAAGAGACCCAGTACTTC; CDR3aa: CASSLNSQETQYF
d_gene: TRBD1; abundance: .; v_gene: TRBV7-9; j_gene: TRBJ1-4; CDR3nt: TGTGCCAGCAGCTTAGTTAGGGACAGGGGGCAACGAAATGAAAAACTGTTTTTT; CDR3aa: CASSLVRDRGQRNEKLFF
d_gene: .; abundance: few; v_gene: TRBV10-3; j_gene: TRBJ1-1; CDR3nt: TGTGCCATCAGGGGTACAGGGTTGAACACTGAAGCTTTCTTT; CDR3aa: CAIRGTGLNTEAFF
d_gene: .; abundance: .; v_gene: TRBV7-8; j_gene: TRBJ1-2; CDR3nt: TGTGCCAGCAGCTTACCATTCATCGGGGGCTACACCTTC; CDR3aa: CASSLPFIGGYTF
d_gene: .; abundance: .; v_gene: TRBV27; j_gene: TRBJ1-2; CDR3nt: TGTGCCAGCAGGGGCCTCAGGGGCGAGTCCTTCTATGGCTACACCTTC; CDR3aa: CASRGLRGESFYGYTF
d_gene: .; abundance: .; v_gene: TRBV4-3; j_gene: TRBJ2-3; CDR3nt: TGCGCCAGCAGCCAAGTATTCGGGGGCGCGGTATCCCAGTATTTT; CDR3aa: CASSQVFGGAVSQYF
d_gene: TRBD2; abundance: .; v_gene: TRBV7-9; j_gene: TRBJ2-5; CDR3nt: TGTGCCAGCAGCTTAAGACTAGCGGGGCAAGAGACCCAGTACTTC; CDR3aa: CASSLRLAGQETQYF
d_gene: .; abundance: .; v_gene: TRBV5-1; j_gene: TRBJ1-4; CDR3nt: TGCGCCAGCAGCTTGGCCGGGGGAAGAGAAAAACTGTTTTTT; CDR3aa: CASSLAGGREKLFF